One sample yielded the 31 T cell receptor beta chains listed below, sequenced in a study of shared clonotypes between healthy human individuals. Here immunoSEQ multiplex PCR was the method, and the copy in TCRdb shows in-frame clones only, minus some. The table records approximately 2.1 million clones, 85% to 95% of them present only once. Sequencing was carried out using naive CD4+ T cells from PBMCs. Subset: CD45RA+ positively selected. The receptors shown here come from a young man in good health. Some clones in this sample may be carry-over from other donors' samples.

The chain carries TRBV18 and TRBJ2-7, with TRBD2 matching 12 bases. Germline values: CDR1 KGHSH, CDR2 LQKENI. After removal of 6 bases from V and 0 bases from J, the junction contained 6 bases not matched to a gene. This CDR3 has 16 amino acids. In DNA form, the CDR3 reads TGTGCCAGCTCTCTTGGGACTAGCGGGCTCTCCTACGAGCAGTACTTC. Protein: CASSLGTSGLSYEQYF.

This clone was found once. V and J are TRBV30 and TRBJ2-1, with a weak D call TRBD1 (6 bases). Trimming pared 2 bases from V and 0 bases from J, leaving 17 bases between. Germline V gives CDR1 GTSNPN, CDR2 SVGIG (reference sequence). The CDR3 length is 17 residues. As DNA, the CDR3 is TGTGCCTGGAGTCTCCCCCCCAGGGACACCTCCTACAATGAGCAGTTCTTC. Protein product: CAWSLPPRDTSYNEQFF.

The J gene is TRBJ2-7, the V gene TRBV5-1; D is perhaps TRBD1 or TRBD2 (6 bases each). This CDR3 has 14 amino acids. The V gene lost 1 base and the J gene lost 4 bases, with 12 bases spanning the gap. Germline CDR1 reads SGHRS; CDR2 reads YFSETQ. Written as DNA, the CDR3 is TGCGCCAGCAGCTTGTCCCCGGGGGCGTACGAGCAGTACTTC. This encodes CASSLSPGAYEQYF.

The rearrangement joins TRBV9 to TRBJ2-1; D tentatively reads TRBD1 or TRBD2 (7 bases each). This CDR3 is 16 amino acids long. The V and J ends lost 3 bases and 0 bases respectively, with 13 bases between them. Germline loops: CDR1 SGDLS, CDR2 YYNGEE. CDR3 in amino acids: CASSAFRGGSYNEQFF. DNA of the CDR3: TGTGCCAGCAGCGCATTCAGGGGGGGCTCCTACAATGAGCAGTTCTTC. Full variable domain (rest looked up from reference TRBV9 and TRBJ2-1): DSGVTQTPKHLITATGQRVTLRCSPRSGDLSVYWYQQSLDQGLQFLIQYYNGEERAKGNILERFSAQQFPDLHSELNLSSLELGDSALYFCASSAFRGGSYNEQFFGPGTRLTVL.

V is TRBV10-3 and J is TRBJ1-3; no clear D gene. This CDR3 region has 13 residues. The germline V and J ends were trimmed by 10 bases and 0 bases, with 10 bases remaining between them. The germline gives CDR1 ENHRY, CDR2 SYGVKD. CDR3 loop: CATVWSSGNTIYF. The CDR3 bases are TGTGCCACGGTCTGGAGCTCTGGAAACACCATATATTTT.

The genes are TRBV28 and TRBJ1-1; D gene uncertain. This CDR3 is built from 13 residues. Germline assignment: CDR1 MDHEN and CDR2 SYDVKM. V gave up 2 bases and J gave up 2 bases, with 6 bases separating them. The chain's CDR3 is CASSLGTNTEAFF. CDR3 DNA: TGTGCCAGCAGTTTAGGAACAAACACTGAAGCTTTCTTT.

The chain uses TRBV14 and TRBJ2-2; 7 nucleotides agree with TRBD1. This CDR3 spans 16 amino acids. Germline CDR1 and CDR2: SGHDN and FVKESK. V dropped 2 bases and J dropped 6; count of bases not matched to a gene: 9. CDR3 sequence: CASSQFGTGVSGELFF. CDR3 nucleotide sequence: TGTGCCAGCAGCCAATTCGGTACAGGGGTTTCCGGGGAGCTGTTTTTT.

This sequence joins TRBV25-1 and TRBJ2-2, with 8 bases identical to TRBD2. J lost 3 bases, V lost 5 bases, and 8 bases had no gene match. The germline CDR1 and CDR2 sequences are MGHDK and SYGVNS. This CDR3 spans 16 amino acids. The CDR3 nucleotides are TGTGCCAGCAGTCCTAAACTAGCGGACCACACCGGGGAGCTGTTTTTT. Translated, it gives CASSPKLADHTGELFF.

This clone was detected once. The rearrangement joins TRBV6-5 to TRBJ2-1; 8 nucleotides align to TRBD1. V lost 5 bases, J lost 2 bases, and 5 bases stayed unmatched. The CDR3 runs 15 residues. Looked up from germline, CDR1 is MNHEY and CDR2 is SVGAGI. The CDR3 loop is CASSRQGTTYNEQFF. The CDR3, as DNA: TGTGCCAGCAGTCGACAGGGGACAACCTACAATGAGCAGTTCTTC.

The gene calls are TRBV11-2 and TRBJ2-2, with D possibly being TRBD2 (6 bases). V gave up 1 base and J gave up 0 bases, with 15 bases separating them. CDR1 is SGHAT and CDR2 is FQNNGV in the germline V gene. The CDR3 sequence is 18 residues long. As DNA, the CDR3 is TGTGCCAGCAGCTTAGGTACCCTTTGGGGGGCGAACACCGGGGAGCTGTTTTTT. Translated, it gives CASSLGTLWGANTGELFF.

The chain employs TRBV6-1 and TRBJ1-5; D perhaps matches TRBD1 (5 bases). Germline-derived CDR1 and CDR2 are MNHNS and SASEGT. The CDR3 runs 17 residues. V lost 3 bases to trimming and J lost 3 bases, with 18 bases between them. In nucleotides, the CDR3 is TGTGCCAGCAGTGAGAGCCCGTGGGGCAGCGTCAATCAGCCCCAGCATTTT. Translating it yields CASSESPWGSVNQPQHF.

This chain uses TRBV5-1 with TRBJ2-7; 9 bases agree with TRBD1. This CDR3 has 14 amino acids. From germline, CDR1 is SGHRS and CDR2 YFSETQ. Trimming removed 4 bases from V and 5 bases from J; junction bases left unmatched: 7. In DNA form, the CDR3 reads TGCGCCAGCAGCGGGACAGGGCCCAGGGACGAGCAGTACTTC. As protein: CASSGTGPRDEQYF.

This rearrangement joins TRBV5-1 to TRBJ1-3; 7 bases map to TRBD1. V trimming: 4 bases; J trimming: 1 base; junction bases outside the gene matches: 5. Germline CDR1 reads SGHRS; CDR2 reads YFSETQ. CDR3 length equals 15 residues. The DNA of the CDR3 is TGCGCCAGCAGCGAATCGACAGGGTCTGGAAACACCATATATTTT. Encoded protein: CASSESTGSGNTIYF.

The chain uses TRBV5-8 and TRBJ2-5; the match to TRBD1 covers 7 bases. Germline trimming cut 4 bases from V and 0 bases from J; bases unmatched to any gene: 6. This CDR3 comprises 15 residues. Germline V gives CDR1 SGHTS, CDR2 YDEGEE. CDR3 bases: TGTGCCAGCAGCCACCGGGACAGATACCAAGAGACCCAGTACTTC. This sequence encodes CASSHRDRYQETQYF.

This clone has only one observation. The V and J genes are TRBV4-2 and TRBJ2-1; 11 positions match TRBD2. V gave up 1 base and J gave up 0 bases; unmatched junction bases: 8. Germline V gene sequence: CDR1 LGHNA, CDR2 YNFKEQ. The CDR3 sequence is 19 residues long. CDR3 DNA: TGTGCCAGCAGCCAAGCCCTTCTAGCGGGAGGCCGCTCCTACAATGAGCAGTTCTTC. Translating it yields CASSQALLAGGRSYNEQFF.

The table lists this clone with a count of one. The V and J genes are TRBV27 and TRBJ1-5; D is unresolved. V was shortened by 3 bases and J by 0 bases, with 18 bases between the two germline ends. The CDR3 spans 18 residues. Germline V gene sequence: CDR1 MNHEY, CDR2 SMNVEV (reference sequence). CDR3 DNA: TGTGCCAGCAGTTTTTATTTTTTGGGGATCCCTAGCAATCAGCCCCAGCATTTT. Amino acids: CASSFYFLGIPSNQPQHF.

The genes are TRBV27 and TRBJ2-7; a weak D match, TRBD2 (7 bases). Germline CDR1 reads MNHEY; CDR2 reads SMNVEV (reference sequence). The CDR3 is 16 residues long. Trimming took 1 base from V and 6 from J, leaving 19 bases between them. DNA of the CDR3: TGTGCCAGCAGTTTATTTCGGGGGGCCCAAGGTGCCGAGCAGTACTTC. Its translation is CASSLFRGAQGAEQYF.

The chain joins TRBV19 to TRBJ2-1; 9 bases match TRBD2. V shed 5 bases and J 6 bases; nucleotides not matched to a gene: 14. This CDR3 comprises 17 residues. Germline V gene data show CDR1 as LNHDA and CDR2 as SQIVND (reference sequence). The CDR3 region is CASSRPGLASPGNEQFF. In nucleotides, the CDR3 is TGTGCCAGTAGTCGCCCGGGACTAGCATCCCCGGGCAATGAGCAGTTCTTC.

The chain joins TRBV2 to TRBJ1-4; D uncertain. The CDR3 runs 12 residues. With 4 bases removed from V and 5 bases from J, the gap between germline ends came to 5 bases. Germline lookup yields CDR1 SNHLY and CDR2 FYNNEI. DNA of the CDR3: TGTGCCAGCAGTGCTGAGAATGAAAAACTGTTTTTT. It specifies CASSAENEKLFF.

This clone appeared a single time. The chain carries TRBV18 and TRBJ2-5; tentative D call: TRBD1 (6 bases). Trimming pared 3 bases from V and 4 bases from J, leaving 12 bases between. The CDR3 totals 14 residues. From germline, CDR1 is KGHSH and CDR2 LQKENI. Written as DNA, the CDR3 is TGTGCCAGCTCACCGGACAGATCCTCAGAGACCCAGTACTTC. It specifies CASSPDRSSETQYF.

J is TRBJ1-1 and V is TRBV18, with a tentative D call TRBD1 (6 bases). The CDR3 runs to 16 residues. From germline, CDR1 is KGHSH and CDR2 LQKENI. Trimming stripped 1 base from V and 4 bases from J, with 16 bases between. CDR3 loop: CASSPRFNRAITEAFF. CDR3 DNA: TGTGCCAGCTCACCACGGTTTAACAGGGCCATCACTGAAGCTTTCTTT.

This chain connects TRBV7-2 to TRBJ2-1; 10 positions match TRBD1. Germline lookup yields CDR1 SGHTA and CDR2 FQGNSA. The length of the CDR3 is 13 residues. V lost 8 bases, J lost 9 bases, and 7 bases stayed unmatched. Written as DNA, the CDR3 is TGTGCCAGCGGCCGGGACAGGGGTGGTGAGCAGTTCTTC. Encoded protein: CASGRDRGGEQFF.

V gene TRBV28 combines with J gene TRBJ1-5; the D is unclear. The CDR3 is 13 amino acids. Germline V gives CDR1 MDHEN, CDR2 SYDVKM. Trimming left V 6 bases short and J 0 bases short, with 6 bases between. The CDR3 here is CASRQDSNQPQHF. In DNA, the CDR3 is TGTGCCAGCAGGCAAGATAGCAATCAGCCCCAGCATTTT.

The chain is built from TRBV29-1 and TRBJ2-4; 7 bases agree with TRBD2. Trimming took 7 bases from V and 7 from J; bases not matched to a gene: 7. Germline CDR1 and CDR2: SQVTM and ANQGSEA. The CDR3 is 12 residues long. The CDR3 nucleotides read TGCAGCGCCTTAGACGGGGGGAACATTCAGTACTTC. Translation gives CSALDGGNIQYF. Full variable domain (outside the CDR3, taken from reference TRBV29-1 and TRBJ2-4): SAVISQKPSRDICQRGTSLTIQCQVDSQVTMMFWYRQQPGQSLTLIATANQGSEATYESGFVIDKFPISRPNLTFSTLTVSNMSPEDSSIYLCSALDGGNIQYFGAGTRLSVL.

The V and J genes are TRBV2 and TRBJ1-3, with no clear D. Trimming cost V 2 bases and J 4 bases, with 6 bases left between them. This CDR3 contains 13 residues. CDR1 and CDR2 from the germline V gene are SNHLY and FYNNEI. CDR3 region: CASSETEGNTIYF. CDR3 bases: TGTGCCAGCAGTGAAACAGAGGGAAACACCATATATTTT.

This CDR3 is CASSLRDISFEQFF. The CDR3 coding sequence is TGCGCCAGCAGCCTCCGGGACATCTCCTTTGAGCAGTTCTTC. The V call is TRBV5-1, the J call TRBJ2-1; a possible D gene is TRBD1 (6 bases). Between the trimmed V and J ends, which lost 4 bases and 9 bases, there was a span of 17 bases. CDR1 SGHRS and CDR2 YFSETQ come from the germline V gene. The CDR3 spans 14 residues.

The chain carries TRBV5-1 and TRBJ1-3; weak D call: TRBD1 (6 bases). CDR3 length: 14 amino acids. The germline V gene encodes CDR1 SGHRS and CDR2 YFSETQ. Trimming cost V 3 bases and J 7 bases, with 14 bases left between them. Here the CDR3 reads CASSSTGTANTIYF. CDR3 coding DNA: TGCGCCAGCAGCTCGACAGGAACGGCCAACACCATATATTTT.

In its sample, this clone was seen once. V usage is TRBV5-1 and J usage is TRBJ2-6; 12 bases line up with TRBD1. CDR3 size: 18 residues. The ends lost 4 bases at V and 4 bases at J; junction bases unmatched: 9. From germline, CDR1 is SGHRS and CDR2 YFSETQ. The CDR3 DNA follows: TGCGCCAGCAGCGGGCCGGGACAGGGGGCCTCGGGGGCCAACGTCCTGACTTTC. This sequence encodes CASSGPGQGASGANVLTF.

The chain couples TRBV28 to TRBJ2-7; perhaps D is TRBD1 or TRBD2 (5 bases each). This CDR3 region has 13 residues. Germline values: CDR1 MDHEN, CDR2 SYDVKM. Trimming cost V 8 bases and J 0 bases, with 11 bases left between them. CDR3 sequence: CASLRGSSYEQYF. The CDR3 DNA is TGTGCCAGCCTTCGGGGCAGCTCCTACGAGCAGTACTTC.

The chain combines TRBV28 with TRBJ2-7; D unresolved. The V and J ends lost 5 bases and 6 bases respectively, with 11 bases between them. The CDR3 length is 12 residues. CDR1 MDHEN and CDR2 SYDVKM come from the germline V gene. CDR3 DNA sequence: TGTGCCAGCAGTAGTACACCGGTCGAGCAGTACTTC. Its translation: CASSSTPVEQYF.

This chain connects TRBV7-9 to TRBJ1-1; D might be TRBD1 (6 bases). V was pared by 3 bases and J by 1 base, with 18 bases between. The CDR3 contains 17 residues. The germline V gene encodes CDR1 SEHNR and CDR2 FQNEAQ (reference sequence). The CDR3 reads CASSFPRGGHANTEAFF. CDR3 coding DNA: TGTGCCAGCAGCTTTCCCCGGGGGGGACATGCGAACACTGAAGCTTTCTTT.